The T cell receptor beta chain described here comes from a study of somatic mutations in cytotoxic T cells in rheumatoid arthritis. At the level of the study: Flow cytometry sorted some V beta antibody-stained T-cell populations to nearly 100% purity, V beta1+ cells among them being sequenced for TCRB.

Method: immunoSEQ multiplex PCR; TCRdb's copy keeps in-frame clones and lacks some. The sample shows around 15,000 clones, around 68% of them seen only once. The CDR3 has 11 residues. The germline CDR1 and CDR2 sequences are SEHNR and FQNEAQ (reference sequence). V was trimmed by 2 bases and J by 2 bases, leaving 1 base between them. The sample consisted of CD8+ T cells sorted from blood. This receptor was identified in an adult with rheumatoid arthritis. The chain recombines TRBV7-9 with TRBJ2-7; the D is unclear. The CDR3 sequence is CASSLTYEQYF. The CDR3 DNA is TGTGCCAGCAGCTTAACCTACGAGCAGTACTTC.